This entry lists 14 T cell receptor beta chains sequenced from one sample in a study of T cell changes during pregnancy in multiple sclerosis. Profiled with immunoSEQ multiplex PCR; TCRdb holds only in-frame clones, not every one. The profile shows under 75,000 clones, about 94% of them singletons. The input for sequencing was CD8+ T cells from peripheral blood mononuclear cells, taken in the second trimester of pregnancy. Source of these receptors: a female donor with multiple sclerosis, enrolled in a pregnancy study.

This chain connects TRBV7-9 to TRBJ2-5; a possible D gene is TRBD1 (6 bases). CDR1 and CDR2 from the germline V gene are SEHNR and FQNEAQ (reference sequence). V shed 1 base and J shed 4 bases, with 13 bases lying between them. The CDR3 is 15 amino acids. The CDR3 spells CASSLGGLPGETQYF. The CDR3 DNA follows: TGTGCCAGCAGCTTAGGGGGGCTCCCAGGAGAGACCCAGTACTTC.

This chain links TRBV4-1 with TRBJ2-5; possible D gene TRBD2, 6 bases. The CDR3 extends over 14 amino acids. Trimming removed 7 bases from V and 7 bases from J, with 19 bases in between. Germline-derived CDR1 and CDR2 are MGHRA and YSYEKL. The CDR3 region is CASKEGRDRGTQYF. The CDR3 DNA sequence: TGCGCCAGCAAGGAGGGGCGGGACCGGGGGACCCAGTACTTC.

Written as DNA, the CDR3 is TGTGCCAGCAGTTTAGGGGACATATTTTCGCCCCAGCATTTT. As protein: CASSLGDIFSPQHF. The J gene is TRBJ1-5, the V gene TRBV28; a possible D gene is TRBD1 (6 bases). CDR3 length: 14 amino acids. The germline gives CDR1 MDHEN, CDR2 SYDVKM. The V end lost 2 bases, the J end lost 9 bases, and 14 bases lay between the germline ends.

The chain couples TRBV7-9 to TRBJ2-7, with 8 nucleotides matching TRBD1. Germline CDR1 and CDR2: SEHNR and FQNEAQ (reference sequence). V was clipped by 8 bases and J by 5 bases; unmatched bases: 8. The CDR3 has 13 amino acids. The chain's CDR3 is CASGQGAIHEQYF. Here the CDR3 DNA reads TGTGCCAGCGGTCAGGGGGCTATACACGAGCAGTACTTC.

The chain couples TRBV7-9 to TRBJ1-3; the match to TRBD1 covers 12 bases. This CDR3 region has 17 residues. In germline, CDR1 is SEHNR, CDR2 FQNEAQ (reference sequence). The trim removed 6 bases at V and 4 bases at J, leaving 10 bases unmatched. In DNA form, the CDR3 reads TGTGCCAGCAGTGGGGACAGGGGGCAATCGGGAGGAAACACCATATATTTT. This sequence encodes CASSGDRGQSGGNTIYF.

The CDR3, as DNA: TGCGCCAGCAGCTTGAGGGGGGGGGTTACTGAAGCTTTCTTT. Protein: CASSLRGGVTEAFF. The rearrangement joins TRBV5-1 to TRBJ1-1; D possibly corresponds to TRBD1 (6 bases). Trimming left V 1 base short and J 5 bases short, with 12 bases between. Germline-derived CDR1 and CDR2 are SGHRS and YFSETQ. The CDR3 length is 14 residues.

This chain uses TRBV9 with TRBJ2-3; no reliable D call. The CDR3 is made up of 13 amino acids. Germline CDR1 reads SGDLS; CDR2 reads YYNGEE. Trimming took off 4 bases at V and 2 bases at J, with 8 bases between the two ends. CDR3 nucleotide sequence: TGTGCCAGCAGCCCCCGAGACACAGATACGCAGTATTTT. Translating it yields CASSPRDTDTQYF.

The chain links TRBV2 to TRBJ1-1; TRBD1 aligns across 7 bases. CDR1 and CDR2 (germline): SNHLY, FYNNEI. With V trimmed by 5 bases and J by 0 bases, 3 bases remained unmatched. The CDR3 consists of 14 residues. The CDR3 DNA is TGTGCCAGCAGTTGGGGACAGATGAACACTGAAGCTTTCTTT. Protein product: CASSWGQMNTEAFF.

V gene TRBV28 combines with J gene TRBJ2-7; 15 bases align to TRBD2. V dropped 5 bases and J dropped 1; count of bases not matched to a gene: 3. The CDR3 is 16 residues long. Germline V CDR1 and CDR2: MDHEN, SYDVKM. CDR3 residues: CASSLGLAGGSYEQYF. The CDR3 nucleotides read TGTGCCAGCAGTCTTGGACTAGCGGGAGGGTCCTACGAGCAGTACTTC.

The rearrangement links TRBV9 to TRBJ1-2, with a possible D match to TRBD1 (5 bases). Germline loops: CDR1 SGDLS, CDR2 YYNGEE. The CDR3 contains 14 residues. V shed 3 bases and J shed 4 bases, with 13 bases lying between them. CDR3 amino acids: CASSAYTGSYGYTF. The CDR3 DNA sequence: TGTGCCAGCAGCGCCTATACAGGATCCTATGGCTACACCTTC. Variable domain in full (rest from reference TRBV9 and TRBJ1-2): DSGVTQTPKHLITATGQRVTLRCSPRSGDLSVYWYQQSLDQGLQFLIQYYNGEERAKGNILERFSAQQFPDLHSELNLSSLELGDSALYFCASSAYTGSYGYTFGSGTRLTVV.

The V call is TRBV9, the J call TRBJ2-2; 7 nucleotides agree with TRBD1. V lost 1 base, J lost 2 bases, and 8 bases stayed unmatched. CDR3 length: 17 amino acids. CDR1 is SGDLS, CDR2 YYNGEE, per germline. The CDR3 DNA reads TGTGCCAGCAGCGTACAGTCCACAGGGGCAAACACCGGGGAGCTGTTTTTT. Translation gives CASSVQSTGANTGELFF.

The chain links TRBV5-4 to TRBJ2-7; maybe TRBD2 (5 bases). CDR3 size: 14 residues. In germline, CDR1 is SGHNT, CDR2 YYREEE (reference sequence). V lost 0 bases, J lost 3 bases, and 10 bases lay in between. The chain's CDR3 is CASSLALAGYEQYF. The CDR3 bases are TGTGCCAGCAGCTTGGCCCTAGCTGGCTACGAGCAGTACTTC.

The J gene is TRBJ1-2, the V gene TRBV6-6, with D uncertain. This CDR3 has 15 amino acids. V gave up 7 bases and J gave up 4 bases, with 19 bases separating them. The germline V gene has CDR1 MNHNY and CDR2 SVGAGI (reference sequence). As DNA, the CDR3 is TGTGCCAGCAACCAAAAAGGAGAGGGCGTCTATGGCTACACCTTC. Residues: CASNQKGEGVYGYTF.

V gene TRBV7-9 combines with J gene TRBJ2-2; TRBD2 is a possible D gene (6 bases). The CDR3 length is 12 residues. The germline V gene encodes CDR1 SEHNR and CDR2 FQNEAQ (reference sequence). V lost 5 bases, J lost 5 bases, and 6 bases lay in between. Written as DNA, the CDR3 is TGTGCCAGCAGCCGGGGGACCGGGGAGCTGTTTTTT. Protein sequence: CASSRGTGELFF.